This T cell receptor (beta chain) was sequenced for a study of T cell repertoires in cytomegalovirus infection. This CDR3 contains 15 residues. The germline CDR1 and CDR2 sequences are MDHEN and SYDVKM. The ends lost 6 bases at V and 7 bases at J; junction bases unmatched: 10. TCRdb re-derived calls from the reads in MiXCR, one entry per CDR3 protein. The sample yields some 100,000 distinct CDR3 sequences, about a quarter seen once. This clonotype was counted many times. What it recognizes is unknown. General study findings and limits: CMV-specific HLA-C-restricted TCR beta clonotypes dominated the ex vivo response.

The origin of this receptor is a human donor in good health (CMV status not recorded). Some clones in this sample may be carry-over from other donors' samples. This chain connects TRBV28 to TRBJ2-7, with 12 bases aligning to TRBD2. Source material: CD8+ T cells from PBMCs. The CDR3 reads CASSYWTSGDGEQYF. CDR3 DNA sequence: TGTGCCAGCAGCTACTGGACTAGCGGGGACGGTGAGCAGTACTTC.